What follows are 20 T cell receptor beta chains derived from one specimen sequenced in a study of CD8 T cells in Susac syndrome. Reverse transcription of roughly 0.45 to 1 ug RNA was performed with random hexamers. MiXCR, applied by TCRdb to the immunoSEQ multiplex PCR reads, yields one record per CDR3 protein. The data hold approximately 230,000 distinct CDR3 sequences, with 93% observed a single time. Sequenced material: CD4+ T cells from PBMCs. These receptors were taken from a human donor with multiple sclerosis.

The gene calls are TRBV7-8 and TRBJ2-5; maybe TRBD2 (6 bases). CDR1 SGHVS and CDR2 FQNEAQ come from the germline V gene. Trimming pared 0 bases from V and 3 bases from J, leaving 17 bases between. This CDR3 contains 17 residues. CDR3 region: CASSLANPFGGEETQYF. In nucleotides, the CDR3 is TGTGCCAGCAGCTTAGCGAACCCGTTCGGAGGGGAAGAGACCCAGTACTTC.

The J gene is TRBJ1-4, the V gene TRBV25-1; D might be TRBD1 (6 bases). Trimming left V 4 bases short and J 6 bases short, with 21 bases between. The CDR3 consists of 17 residues. From germline, CDR1 is MGHDK and CDR2 SYGVNS. DNA for the CDR3: TGTGCCAGCAGTGCAAATGCACAGGGAGCTGAGTATGAAAAACTGTTTTTT. It codes for CASSANAQGAEYEKLFF.

The chain combines TRBV30 with TRBJ2-7; unclear D gene. V lost 5 bases and J lost 3, with 14 bases in between. The germline V gene encodes CDR1 GTSNPN and CDR2 SVGIG (reference sequence). CDR3 length: 13 amino acids. CDR3 residues: CAWALGRIYEQYF. CDR3 DNA: TGTGCCTGGGCGTTAGGGCGAATCTACGAGCAGTACTTC.

V usage is TRBV30 and J usage is TRBJ2-5; D might be TRBD1 (5 bases). The germline V gene has CDR1 GTSNPN and CDR2 SVGIG (reference sequence). The germline V and J ends were trimmed by 7 bases and 3 bases, with 9 bases remaining between them. This CDR3 has 11 amino acids. CDR3 nucleotide sequence: TGTGCCTTTACACAGGAAGAGACCCAGTACTTC. This sequence encodes CAFTQEETQYF.

The chain has TRBV27 and TRBJ2-3, with TRBD2 as a possible D gene (7 bases). V was clipped by 6 bases and J by 5 bases, with 24 bases between them. This CDR3 has 17 amino acids. Germline CDR1 MNHEY, CDR2 SMNVEV (reference sequence). The CDR3 nucleotides read TGTGCCAGCAGGAAAGTCCTTGGGGGGGGCCGGGGAGATACGCAGTATTTT. This gives the protein CASRKVLGGGRGDTQYF.

In nucleotides, the CDR3 is TGTGCCAGCAGCTTAAGAGGGGGGACAGGGAACACTGAAGCTTTCTTT. It encodes CASSLRGGTGNTEAFF. The chain joins TRBV7-9 to TRBJ1-1; TRBD1 matches at 8 bases. The CDR3 is 16 amino acids. Germline CDR1 SEHNR, CDR2 FQNEAQ (reference sequence). With V trimmed by 2 bases and J by 1 base, 6 bases remained unmatched.

There are a few counts of this clonotype. The chain links TRBV2 to TRBJ1-2, with 7 bases aligning to TRBD1. Trimming cost V 7 bases and J 4 bases; bases outside gene matches: 3. The germline CDR1 and CDR2 sequences are SNHLY and FYNNEI. CDR3 length equals 12 residues. CDR3 coding DNA: TGTGCCAGCAAGACAGGGTCCTATGGCTACACCTTC. Translated: CASKTGSYGYTF.

The chain has TRBV3-1 and TRBJ2-7; D gene uncertain. The CDR3 has 14 amino acids. Trimming cost V 6 bases and J 4 bases, with 16 bases left between them. Germline values: CDR1 LGHDT, CDR2 YNNKEL (reference sequence). The CDR3 loop is CASSRYSGPYEQYF. DNA for the CDR3: TGTGCCAGCAGTCGATACTCAGGACCTTACGAGCAGTACTTC.

This chain joins TRBV9 and TRBJ1-6, with 9 bases identical to TRBD1. Germline lookup yields CDR1 SGDLS and CDR2 YYNGEE. The CDR3 is 15 amino acids. V shed 4 bases and J 9 bases; nucleotides not matched to a gene: 8. CDR3 sequence: CASSPTQGASSPLHF. In DNA form, the CDR3 reads TGTGCCAGCAGCCCTACACAGGGGGCAAGTTCACCCCTCCACTTT.

This clonotype was recorded once. The J gene is TRBJ2-5, the V gene TRBV7-9, with 7 bases matching TRBD2. Germline values: CDR1 SEHNR, CDR2 FQNEAQ (reference sequence). This CDR3 has 14 residues. The V segment lost 5 bases and the J segment 5 bases; nucleotides outside the gene matches: 8. The CDR3 bases are TGTGCCAGCAGCCCGAGCGGGAATTGGGAGACCCAGTACTTC. It specifies CASSPSGNWETQYF.

The chain is built from TRBV27 and TRBJ2-1; 9 positions match TRBD2. CDR3 length equals 15 residues. V trimming: 6 bases; J trimming: 7 bases; junction bases outside the gene matches: 10. Germline CDR1 and CDR2: MNHEY and SMNVEV (reference sequence). CDR3 protein: CASRIAQREVNEQFF. The CDR3, as DNA: TGTGCCAGCAGAATTGCCCAGCGGGAGGTAAATGAGCAGTTCTTC.

The chain joins TRBV5-1 to TRBJ2-1; 9 bases match TRBD2. The germline gives CDR1 SGHRS, CDR2 YFSETQ. V lost 0 bases to trimming and J lost 9 bases; unmatched junction nucleotides: 7. The CDR3 spans 15 residues. Written as DNA, the CDR3 is TGCGCCAGCAGCTTGGGTCTAGCGGGGAAGGGTGAGCAGTTCTTC. It codes for CASSLGLAGKGEQFF.

CDR3 nucleotide sequence: TGTGCCAGTAAAGGGATAGGGAACACCGGGGAGCTGTTTTTT. The encoded protein is CASKGIGNTGELFF. The V and J genes are TRBV6-1 and TRBJ2-2; no definite D call. The CDR3 covers 14 residues. Germline-derived CDR1 and CDR2 are MNHNS and SASEGT. V was cut by 9 bases and J by 1 base, with 12 bases left in between.

The chain combines TRBV12-5 with TRBJ1-1; no definite D call. V lost 0 bases and J 0 bases, leaving 20 bases between the germline ends. The CDR3 length is 19 residues. CDR1 and CDR2 from the germline V gene are LGHNT and FRNRAP. CDR3 nucleotides: TGTGCTAGTGGTTTGGTAAATGTCGCCGACCAAAGGGTGAACACTGAAGCTTTCTTT. This translates into CASGLVNVADQRVNTEAFF.

This clonotype was picked up one time. This sequence joins TRBV13 and TRBJ2-1; TRBD2 agrees at 12 bases. V was pared by 4 bases and J by 3 bases, with 4 bases of the junction left unmatched. The CDR3 has 16 residues. Germline CDR1 PRHDT, CDR2 FYEKMQ (reference sequence). The CDR3 spells CASSWTTSGSYNEQFF. CDR3 nucleotides: TGTGCCAGCAGCTGGACGACTAGCGGGAGCTACAATGAGCAGTTCTTC. Supplemented by reference TRBV13 and TRBJ2-1, the full variable domain reads AAGVIQSPRHLIKEKRETATLKCYPIPRHDTVYWYQQGPGQDPQFLISFYEKMQSDKGSIPDRFSAQQFSDYHSELNMSSLELGDSALYFCASSWTTSGSYNEQFFGPGTRLTVL.

CDR3 DNA: TGTGCCAGCAGCATGGGACAGGGAAGCTATGGCTACACCTTC. It encodes CASSMGQGSYGYTF. The chain joins TRBV7-3 to TRBJ1-2, with TRBD1 identical over 9 bases. The trim removed 5 bases at V and 4 bases at J, leaving 5 bases unmatched. The CDR3 totals 14 residues. The germline gives CDR1 SGHTA, CDR2 FQGTGA.

This rearrangement joins TRBV30 to TRBJ1-4; D remains ambiguous. Deletions cut 0 bases from V and 4 bases from J, with 6 bases between. This CDR3 has 13 amino acids. Germline values: CDR1 GTSNPN, CDR2 SVGIG (reference sequence). The CDR3 reads CAWSVGNNEKLFF. The CDR3 coding sequence is TGTGCCTGGAGTGTGGGGAATAATGAAAAACTGTTTTTT.

J is TRBJ2-1 and V is TRBV7-3, with a weak D call TRBD2 (6 bases). CDR1 and CDR2 (germline): SGHTA, FQGTGA. V was shortened by 2 bases and J by 0 bases, with 8 bases between the two germline ends. This CDR3 has 15 residues. CDR3 sequence reads: CASSLVSGSYNEQFF. The CDR3 DNA is TGTGCCAGCAGCTTAGTTAGCGGCTCCTACAATGAGCAGTTCTTC.

The table lists this clonotype with a count of one. The V and J genes are TRBV3-1 and TRBJ2-5; 8 bases agree with TRBD1. Germline V gene sequence: CDR1 LGHDT, CDR2 YNNKEL (reference sequence). The CDR3 runs 16 residues. V gave up 1 base and J gave up 4 bases; unmatched junction bases: 8. The CDR3 region has the DNA TGTGCCAGCAGCCAAGTTGCCGAGACAGGGGTAGAGACCCAGTACTTC. As protein: CASSQVAETGVETQYF.

The V gene is TRBV6-1, the J gene TRBJ2-5; D not certain. CDR1 and CDR2 from the germline V gene are MNHNS and SASEGT. Trimming cost V 6 bases and J 5 bases, with 19 bases left between them. The CDR3 is 15 amino acids. This CDR3 reads CASRGWSVLDETQYF. The CDR3 DNA follows: TGTGCCAGCAGAGGGTGGTCAGTTTTAGATGAGACCCAGTACTTC.